The entry below gives a single T cell receptor beta chain sequence along with its context. Its matching antigen is unknown. These data come from a study of T-cell reconstitution after alpha-beta-depleted transplantation in children. Study-level points and caveats: For some patients, TCRbeta diversity was high at day 60 because of recipient T cells and thymic progenitors that survived.

During its preparation, the TCRbeta library received unique molecular identifiers. A single record per CDR3 protein comes from TCRdb applying MiXCR to the PCR reads. The profile shows 450,000 to 550,000 distinct CDR3 sequences, more than 9.5% of them singletons. The CDR3 is 11 amino acids. Trimming cost V 7 bases and J 9 bases, with 10 bases left between them. Germline CDR1 reads SGHAT; CDR2 reads FQNNGV. The chain employs TRBV11-2 and TRBJ2-1, with D hard to call. This specimen was PBMCs, mostly from graft donor cells, taken 180 days after TCRalphabeta/CD19-depleted stem cell transplant. This TCR was recovered from a female patient aged 2-10 years who had a stem cell transplant for aplastic anemia, so the T cells may come from the graft donor. As DNA, the CDR3 is TGTGCCAGCAACCATTTCACTGAGCAGTTCTTC. The encoded protein is CASNHFTEQFF.